This T cell receptor (beta chain) was found in a study of shared clonotypes between healthy human individuals. Study information: Three plates each covered CD4 naive and memory; CD8 naive two, CD8 memory one.

On this clone itself: The antigen remains unidentified.

Germline CDR1 and CDR2: SGHAT and FQNNGV. V was pared by 4 bases and J by 9 bases, with 11 bases between. The CDR3 totals 12 residues. Measured with immunoSEQ multiplex PCR; TCRdb has only the in-frame clones, and not every one. The sample comprises about 2 million clones, approximately 94% of which are singletons, and 1.2% rests with the top ten. CD8 cells classed as naive were CD45RO-negative and positively selected for CCR7, excluding terminally differentiated effector memory CD45RA+ cells. All the donors were Caucasian adults who lived in Nashville, Tennessee. The study's findings and limits: Large sequencing depth failed to make sorted-subset sequencing complete, rarefaction showed. Exclusively blood specimens were collected; tissue repertoires likely differ.

Sequenced sample: naive CD8+ T cells sorted from blood. This rearrangement joins TRBV11-2 to TRBJ2-3; the D gene is possibly TRBD2 (5 bases). The source is a man aged 18 to 30 in good health. CDR3 loop: CASSSSFITQYF. The DNA of the CDR3 is TGTGCCAGCAGCTCTAGCTTTATCACGCAGTATTTT. Using reference TRBV11-2 and TRBJ2-3 for the parts outside the CDR3, the full variable domain is EAGVAQSPRYKIIEKRQSVAFWCNPISGHATLYWYQQILGQGPKLLIQFQNNGVVDDSQLPKDRFSAERLKGVDSTLKIQPAKLEDSAVYLCASSSSFITQYFGPGTRLTVL.